This T cell receptor (beta chain) appears in the sequencing data of a study of T cell changes during pregnancy in multiple sclerosis. TCRdb keeps only in-frame clones here, not all; method: immunoSEQ multiplex PCR. The sample has 60,000 or so clones, roughly 93% seen once. The CDR3 has 14 residues. Between the trimmed V and J ends, which lost 3 bases and 4 bases, there was a span of 12 bases. Germline CDR1 and CDR2: MNHEY and SMNVEV (reference sequence). This chain links TRBV27 with TRBJ1-1; D gene uncertain. This TCR was sampled from a female donor with multiple sclerosis, enrolled in a pregnancy study. This specimen was CD4+ T cells from peripheral blood mononuclear cells, taken before pregnancy. The CDR3 is CASSLSGSITEAFF. CDR3 DNA sequence: TGTGCCAGCAGTTTGTCGGGAAGTATCACTGAAGCTTTCTTT.